The present TCR beta chain was sequenced within a study of T cell changes during pregnancy in multiple sclerosis. The protocol was immunoSEQ multiplex PCR, while the TCRdb copy is restricted to in-frame clones and leaves out a portion. The table lists some 58,000 clones, about 96% of them singletons, with around 2.5% in the top ten. The sequencing here drew on CD8+ T cells from peripheral blood mononuclear cells, taken after pregnancy. The TCR originated in a female donor with multiple sclerosis, enrolled in a pregnancy study.

DNA of the CDR3: TGCAGCGTCGTCGCAGGGCACGAGCAGTACTTC. This gives the protein CSVVAGHEQYF. The chain recombines TRBV29-1 with TRBJ2-7, with D possibly matching TRBD1 (5 bases). This CDR3 spans 11 amino acids. Germline V lookup: CDR1 SQVTM, CDR2 ANQGSEA. The V and J ends lost 6 bases and 5 bases respectively, with 11 bases between them.